This TCR beta chain comes out of a study of long-term antiretroviral therapy in people with HIV. Study outcomes and limitations: Information on adherence to ART, viral resistance or therapy changes was unavailable. Post-ART samples showed increased diversity that remained below transplant donor control levels.

Runs used v3.0 of the immunoSEQ assay and were done at survey level. Per-sample TRB depth target: about 35,000-55,000 T-cell genomes. Clones were read by immunoSEQ multiplex PCR, and TCRdb kept only the in-frame ones, dropping some. The sample carries about 23,000 clones, roughly four fifths recorded once. Worth noting for this clone: Antigen: not known.

The CDR3 sequence is 16 residues long. CDR1 and CDR2 (germline): MDHEN, SYDVKM. The V gene end was trimmed by 5 bases and the J gene end by 0 bases; junction bases not matched to a gene: 7. The sequence was collected from a man in his fifties or sixties with HIV. The chain carries TRBV28 and TRBJ2-7; TRBD1 aligns across 10 bases. The sample consisted of unsorted PBMCs, taken 0.3 years after starting antiretroviral therapy. CDR3 coding DNA: TGTGCCAGCAGTACGACCGGGACAGGGGACTCCTACGAGCAGTACTTC. It codes for CASSTTGTGDSYEQYF.